The 27 T cell receptor beta chains given below trace back to one sample, sequenced in a study of T cell responses to AZD1222 COVID-19 vaccine. Method: immunoSEQ multiplex PCR; TCRdb's copy keeps in-frame clones and lacks some. The repertoire holds approximately 120,000 clones, 70% to 90% seen once, with roughly 13% in the top ten. Sequenced material: peripheral blood, taken on day 0 of MenACWY control vaccination. Receptors were obtained from an adult in good health.

The chain carries TRBV5-1 and TRBJ1-1; 10 positions agree with TRBD1. The ends lost 4 bases at V and 3 bases at J; junction bases unmatched: 9. Germline lookup yields CDR1 SGHRS and CDR2 YFSETQ. The CDR3 runs 16 residues. In DNA form, the CDR3 reads TGCGCCAGCAGCAGGGACAGGGGTAATTTCGACACTGAAGCTTTCTTT. This encodes CASSRDRGNFDTEAFF. The full variable domain, rest sourced from reference TRBV5-1 and TRBJ1-1, is KAGVTQTPRYLIKTRGQQVTLSCSPISGHRSVSWYQQTPGQGLQFLFEYFSETQRNKGNFPGRFSGRQFSNSRSEMNVSTLELGDSALYLCASSRDRGNFDTEAFFGQGTRLTVV.

The chain couples TRBV12-3 or TRBV12-4 to TRBJ1-1; D is possibly TRBD1 (5 bases). The CDR3 is 13 amino acids. V was cut by 3 bases and J by 4 bases, with 9 bases left in between. CDR3 residues: CASSLEGFTEAFF. CDR3 nucleotides: TGTGCCAGCAGTTTGGAGGGGTTCACTGAAGCTTTCTTT.

V usage is TRBV18 and J usage is TRBJ2-5, with unresolved D. This CDR3 contains 15 residues. Trimming removed 3 bases from V and 0 bases from J, with 11 bases in between. CDR1 and CDR2 from the germline V gene are KGHSH and LQKENI. The CDR3 sequence is CASSPVTAYQETQYF. For the CDR3, the DNA is TGTGCCAGCTCACCTGTCACAGCGTACCAAGAGACCCAGTACTTC.

The rearrangement uses TRBV5-1 and TRBJ2-5; D gene ambiguous. Trimming cost V 4 bases and J 5 bases, with 15 bases left between them. CDR3 length: 14 residues. Germline loops: CDR1 SGHRS, CDR2 YFSETQ. The CDR3 region is CASSGWSQGETQYF. The CDR3 DNA follows: TGCGCCAGCAGCGGATGGTCCCAAGGGGAGACCCAGTACTTC.

The chain links TRBV10-3 to TRBJ1-3; TRBD1 matches at 7 bases. Unmatched junction bases numbered 12, after V lost 7 bases and J lost 0 bases. The CDR3 is 17 residues long. CDR1 and CDR2 from the germline V gene are ENHRY and SYGVKD. The CDR3 nucleotides read TGTGCCATCACCCAAGACAGGGAAGGGGACTCTGGAAACACCATATATTTT. This sequence encodes CAITQDREGDSGNTIYF.

J is TRBJ1-6 and V is TRBV4-3, with D uncertain. Trimming took off 0 bases at V and 5 bases at J, with 8 bases between the two ends. CDR1 LGHNA and CDR2 YSLEER come from the germline V gene. This CDR3 has 15 amino acids. CDR3 sequence reads: CASSQDRDNNSPLHF. The CDR3 nucleotides read TGCGCCAGCAGCCAAGATCGGGATAATAATTCACCCCTCCACTTT.

The genes are TRBV5-1 and TRBJ2-3; 10 nucleotides match TRBD2. The V and J ends lost 3 bases and 3 bases, in that order; junction bases with no gene match: 10. Germline CDR1 is SGHRS and CDR2 is YFSETQ. This CDR3 contains 17 residues. The CDR3 loop reads CASSWTSGILSTDTQYF. The CDR3 region has the DNA TGCGCCAGCAGCTGGACTAGCGGAATCCTCTCAACAGATACGCAGTATTTT. Complete variable domain (other parts from reference TRBV5-1 and TRBJ2-3): KAGVTQTPRYLIKTRGQQVTLSCSPISGHRSVSWYQQTPGQGLQFLFEYFSETQRNKGNFPGRFSGRQFSNSRSEMNVSTLELGDSALYLCASSWTSGILSTDTQYFGPGTRLTVL.

This chain joins TRBV2 and TRBJ2-5; weak D call: TRBD1 (6 bases). Germline V lookup: CDR1 SNHLY, CDR2 FYNNEI. The CDR3 loop spans 19 amino acids. V was clipped by 5 bases and J by 1 base, with 26 bases between them. The CDR3 nucleotides read TGTGCCAGCAGTCCACCCCCTTGGGGGCCAGCAGAATTCCAAGAGACCCAGTACTTC. Translation gives CASSPPPWGPAEFQETQYF.

The J gene is TRBJ2-7, the V gene TRBV10-3, with D possibly being TRBD2 (6 bases). CDR1 is ENHRY and CDR2 is SYGVKD in the germline V gene. Trimming stripped 3 bases from V and 2 bases from J, with 17 bases between. This CDR3 contains 16 residues. The CDR3 spells CAISDPQAGPAYEQYF. CDR3 DNA: TGTGCCATCAGTGACCCTCAAGCGGGCCCTGCCTACGAGCAGTACTTC.

The chain employs TRBV18 and TRBJ1-2, with 8 bases matching TRBD1. The CDR3 length is 13 residues. V lost 5 bases to trimming and J lost 4 bases; unmatched junction nucleotides: 3. Germline V gene sequence: CDR1 KGHSH, CDR2 LQKENI. In DNA, the CDR3 is TGTGCCAGCTCATCGGACAGGGTCTATGGCTACACCTTC. Its protein product is CASSSDRVYGYTF.

The rearrangement joins TRBV6-1 to TRBJ1-3; 9 nucleotides align to TRBD1. The trim removed 3 bases at V and 0 bases at J, leaving 6 bases unmatched. CDR3 length equals 17 residues. Germline lookup yields CDR1 MNHNS and CDR2 SASEGT. CDR3 region: CASSEDRGWDSGNTIYF. The CDR3 DNA reads TGTGCCAGCAGTGAGGACAGGGGTTGGGACTCTGGAAACACCATATATTTT.

The V gene is TRBV25-1, the J gene TRBJ2-7; D gene unclear. This CDR3 contains 14 residues. Germline V gene data show CDR1 as MGHDK and CDR2 as SYGVNS. Trimming took off 7 bases at V and 2 bases at J, with 15 bases between the two ends. CDR3: CASTTVWPPYEQYF. In DNA form, the CDR3 reads TGTGCCAGCACGACGGTCTGGCCCCCCTACGAGCAGTACTTC.

This chain connects TRBV6-2 or TRBV6-3 to TRBJ2-3, with 7 bases aligning to TRBD2. The CDR3 spans 18 residues. The trim removed 2 bases at V and 2 bases at J, leaving 13 bases unmatched. Germline values: CDR1 MNHEY, CDR2 SVGEGT. In DNA form, the CDR3 reads TGTGCCAGCAGTTACCCCATGGGTGAGCGGGGAATCACAGATACGCAGTATTTT. The encoded protein is CASSYPMGERGITDTQYF.

The chain is built from TRBV7-8 and TRBJ1-6, with 8 bases fitting TRBD1. The J segment lost 7 bases and the V segment lost 5 bases, leaving 7 bases of the junction unmatched. Germline V gives CDR1 SGHVS, CDR2 FQNEAQ. The CDR3 has 15 amino acids. CDR3 residues: CASSPRTGQNSPLHF. The CDR3 bases are TGTGCCAGCAGCCCCCGGACAGGGCAAAATTCACCCCTCCACTTT.

This chain uses TRBV5-1 with TRBJ2-7; 11 positions match TRBD2. The V segment lost 1 base and the J segment 5 bases; nucleotides outside the gene matches: 5. CDR3 size: 15 residues. Germline assignment: CDR1 SGHRS and CDR2 YFSETQ. The CDR3 spells CASSLLTSGTHEQYF. CDR3 DNA: TGCGCCAGCAGCTTGTTGACTAGCGGGACCCACGAGCAGTACTTC.

The rearrangement links TRBV4-1 to TRBJ2-2, with D possibly matching TRBD2 (7 bases). Germline values: CDR1 MGHRA, CDR2 YSYEKL. V was pared by 1 base and J by 6 bases, with 15 bases between. CDR3 length equals 16 residues. CDR3 in amino acids: CASSQGGLGRAGELFF. In nucleotides, the CDR3 is TGCGCCAGCAGCCAAGGGGGGCTAGGGAGGGCCGGGGAGCTGTTTTTT.

J is TRBJ2-1 and V is TRBV28, with 11 positions matching TRBD1. Losses at the gene ends were 0 bases for V and 4 bases for J; bases not matched to a gene: 8. In germline, CDR1 is MDHEN, CDR2 SYDVKM. CDR3 length equals 18 residues. CDR3 amino acids: CASSLWAGGTGGYNEQFF. As DNA, the CDR3 is TGTGCCAGCAGTTTATGGGCAGGCGGGACAGGGGGGTACAATGAGCAGTTCTTC.

The genes are TRBV28 and TRBJ1-2; D ambiguous. The germline V gene has CDR1 MDHEN and CDR2 SYDVKM. This CDR3 contains 12 residues. V lost 5 bases and J 8 bases, leaving 12 bases between the germline ends. CDR3 amino acids: CASSTHNRGYTF. CDR3 coding DNA: TGTGCCAGCAGTACCCATAATCGGGGCTACACCTTC.

The CDR3: CASSQAYETGGTEAFF. In nucleotides, the CDR3 is TGCGCCAGCAGCCAAGCTTACGAGACAGGGGGCACTGAAGCTTTCTTT. The chain couples TRBV4-1 to TRBJ1-1; TRBD1 matches 9 bases. V was pared by 1 base and J by 4 bases, with 7 bases of the junction left unmatched. The germline CDR1 and CDR2 sequences are MGHRA and YSYEKL. The CDR3 totals 16 residues.

The rearrangement uses TRBV24-1 and TRBJ2-1; unclear D gene. V lost 5 bases to trimming and J lost 2 bases, with 9 bases between them. The germline V gene encodes CDR1 KGHDR and CDR2 SFDVKD. The CDR3 is 14 amino acids. CDR3 sequence reads: CATSVGLAYNEQFF. CDR3 nucleotide sequence: TGTGCCACCAGTGTGGGCCTGGCCTACAATGAGCAGTTCTTC.

This sequence joins TRBV7-2 and TRBJ1-1, with TRBD1 matching 7 bases. Trimming took 6 bases from V and 6 from J; bases not matched to a gene: 13. In germline, CDR1 is SGHTA, CDR2 FQGNSA. The CDR3 has 15 residues. This CDR3 is CASRSYTQGIAEAFF. CDR3 in DNA: TGTGCCAGCAGATCATATACACAGGGGATCGCTGAAGCTTTCTTT.

This clone was found a few times. The V gene is TRBV2, the J gene TRBJ2-1; 8 nucleotides agree with TRBD1. The junction had 4 bases not matched to a gene; V was cut back by 3 bases and J by 0 bases. Germline V gene lookup returns CDR1 SNHLY and CDR2 FYNNEI. CDR3 size: 16 residues. This chain's CDR3 is CASSEWTGSSYNEQFF. In DNA form, the CDR3 reads TGTGCCAGCAGTGAGTGGACAGGGAGCTCCTACAATGAGCAGTTCTTC.

The chain employs TRBV29-1 and TRBJ1-5; perhaps TRBD1 as D (5 bases). The germline CDR1 and CDR2 sequences are SQVTM and ANQGSEA. The CDR3 length is 14 residues. Trimming cost V 6 bases and J 1 base, with 13 bases left between them. The CDR3 loop reads CSVADGGSNQPQHF. Here the CDR3 DNA reads TGCAGCGTCGCCGATGGGGGGAGCAATCAGCCCCAGCATTTT.

The V and J genes are TRBV30 and TRBJ2-7; D gene uncertain. The germline CDR1 and CDR2 sequences are GTSNPN and SVGIG (reference sequence). Deletions cut 0 bases from V and 6 bases from J, with 12 bases between. CDR3 length: 13 residues. The CDR3 DNA reads TGTGCCTGGAGTGTATCCGAAGGCGGCGAGCAGTACTTC. This gives the protein CAWSVSEGGEQYF.

J is TRBJ2-3 and V is TRBV7-9; 13 positions agree with TRBD2. The CDR3 is 17 amino acids. Germline V gene data show CDR1 as SEHNR and CDR2 as FQNEAQ (reference sequence). V dropped 2 bases and J dropped 2; count of bases not matched to a gene: 4. The CDR3 DNA follows: TGTGCCAGCAGCTTACCCGGACTAGCGGGGGCCACAGATACGCAGTATTTT. Protein sequence: CASSLPGLAGATDTQYF.

The J gene is TRBJ1-6, the V gene TRBV28; D remains unclear. CDR1 and CDR2 (germline): MDHEN, SYDVKM. CDR3 length equals 13 residues. V lost 7 bases and J lost 9, with 13 bases in between. The CDR3 sequence is CASMSGEISPLHF. CDR3 nucleotides: TGTGCCAGCATGTCCGGTGAGATTTCACCCCTCCACTTT. Based on the CDR3 plus reference TRBV28 and TRBJ1-6, the full variable domain is DVKVTQSSRYLVKRTGEKVFLECVQDMDHENMFWYRQDPGLGLRLIYFSYDVKMKEKGDIPEGYSVSREKKERFSLILESASTNQTSMYLCASMSGEISPLHFGNGTRLTVT.

The chain recombines TRBV19 with TRBJ1-2, with TRBD1 identical over 7 bases. This CDR3 comprises 14 residues. Losses at the gene ends were 6 bases for V and 8 bases for J; bases not matched to a gene: 12. Germline V gene sequence: CDR1 LNHDA, CDR2 SQIVND (reference sequence). The DNA of the CDR3 is TGTGCCAGTAGCCCGACAGGGCAGCTATACGGCTACACCTTC. It translates to CASSPTGQLYGYTF.